These 27 T cell receptor beta chains were sequenced from one sample in a study of vaccination and CD4 T cells after COVID-19. For these TCRs, the target antigens are not known. The treatment: roughly 11-day PBMC culture with coronavirus spike peptide pools or control peptides (ViraFEST assay). The Oncomine TCR Beta short-read assay generated sequence data from the DNA of cultured CD4+ T cells. TCRdb redid the calling of the PCR reads with MiXCR, one entry per CDR3 protein. The data contain over 20,000 distinct CDR3 sequences, about 56% of them seen just once; the ten biggest clones take up around 5.4%. The specimen sequenced was CD4+ T cells from blood, cultured in vitro. These receptors came from a human donor who had recovered from COVID-19.

In this sample, this clonotype turned up a few times. J is TRBJ1-4 and V is TRBV20-1, with a tentative D call TRBD1 (6 bases). Trimming pared 2 bases from V and 7 bases from J, leaving 14 bases between. Germline CDR1 DFQATT, CDR2 SNEGSKA (reference sequence). This CDR3 is built from 14 residues. In DNA, the CDR3 is TGCAGTGCTAGAAACCAGGGGATCGCTGAAAAACTGTTTTTT. Translating gives CSARNQGIAEKLFF.

The chain recombines TRBV7-6 with TRBJ2-7; 8 bases align to TRBD2. Germline V gene sequence: CDR1 SGHVS, CDR2 FNYEAQ. This CDR3 is 13 amino acids long. V was pared by 5 bases and J by 5 bases, with 5 bases of the junction left unmatched. This CDR3 is CASSPGGRNEQYF. CDR3 nucleotide sequence: TGTGCCAGCAGCCCGGGGGGGCGAAACGAGCAGTACTTC.

This clonotype was picked up a small number of times. V usage is TRBV28 and J usage is TRBJ1-4; a possible D gene is TRBD1 (6 bases). The germline CDR1 and CDR2 sequences are MDHEN and SYDVKM. The CDR3 is made up of 14 amino acids. Deletions cut 7 bases from V and 8 bases from J, with 17 bases between. The CDR3 DNA follows: TGTGCCAGCACTACAGGGACCTCTATGGAAAAACTGTTTTTT. Protein: CASTTGTSMEKLFF. Supplemented by reference TRBV28 and TRBJ1-4, the full variable domain reads DVKVTQSSRYLVKRTGEKVFLECVQDMDHENMFWYRQDPGLGLRLIYFSYDVKMKEKGDIPEGYSVSREKKERFSLILESASTNQTSMYLCASTTGTSMEKLFFGSGTQLSVL.

This clonotype occurred once. The J gene is TRBJ2-7, the V gene TRBV6-1, with 10 bases lining up with TRBD1. This CDR3 is 13 amino acids long. Trimming at V came to 8 bases and at J to 3 bases, leaving 4 bases not matched to a gene. The germline V gene has CDR1 MNHNS and CDR2 SASEGT. The CDR3 here is CASFGTGVYEQYF. The CDR3 nucleotides read TGTGCCAGCTTCGGGACAGGGGTCTACGAGCAGTACTTC.

The chain carries TRBV6-4 and TRBJ2-3, with D possibly TRBD1 on 5 matching bases. The CDR3 loop spans 15 amino acids. V was shortened by 3 bases and J by 4 bases, with 14 bases between the two germline ends. The V gene's germline CDR1 is MRHNA and CDR2 SNTAGT. The CDR3 DNA reads TGTGCCAGCAGTGAAAGGGGATCAGTAGCAGATACGCAGTATTTT. Protein: CASSERGSVADTQYF.

The V and J genes are TRBV6-5 and TRBJ2-7; maybe TRBD1 (5 bases). Trimming removed 0 bases from V and 6 bases from J, with 12 bases in between. CDR1 and CDR2 from the germline V gene are MNHEY and SVGAGI. The CDR3 consists of 14 residues. CDR3 bases: TGTGCCAGCAGTTACTCGCAGGGTGCAGGCGAGCAGTACTTC. Translated: CASSYSQGAGEQYF.

This chain links TRBV28 with TRBJ1-5; a weak D match, TRBD1 (5 bases). Trimming took off 1 base at V and 1 base at J, with 14 bases between the two ends. Germline-derived CDR1 and CDR2 are MDHEN and SYDVKM. This CDR3 has 17 residues. CDR3 nucleotide sequence: TGTGCCAGCAGTTTATCGGCGGCCAGGGTGAGCAATCAGCCCCAGCATTTT. It translates to CASSLSAARVSNQPQHF.

This clonotype was counted a few times. This chain uses TRBV5-4 with TRBJ2-5; maybe TRBD2 (6 bases). This CDR3 has 12 amino acids. CDR1 and CDR2 (germline): SGHNT, YYREEE (reference sequence). Trimming removed 5 bases from V and 7 bases from J, with 12 bases in between. This CDR3 reads CASSIPEGTQYF. Written as DNA, the CDR3 is TGTGCCAGCAGTATCCCGGAGGGGACCCAGTACTTC.

The chain recombines TRBV7-2 with TRBJ1-4; no reliable D call. The CDR3 consists of 14 residues. In germline, CDR1 is SGHTA, CDR2 FQGNSA. V lost 6 bases, J lost 6 bases, and 14 bases lay in between. CDR3 sequence (DNA): TGTGCCAGCAGTCGAAGGGCACCTGATGAAAAACTGTTTTTT. Translation gives CASSRRAPDEKLFF.

The chain combines TRBV4-1 with TRBJ1-5, with D possibly being TRBD1 (6 bases). The germline V and J ends were trimmed by 4 bases and 1 base, with 14 bases remaining between them. Germline loops: CDR1 MGHRA, CDR2 YSYEKL. The CDR3 extends over 16 amino acids. The CDR3 region has the DNA TGCGCCAGCAGCCCCGAGGGGGGGAGAAGCAATCAGCCCCAGCATTTT. Residues: CASSPEGGRSNQPQHF.

The V call is TRBV3-1, the J call TRBJ1-1, with no clear D. Germline V gives CDR1 LGHDT, CDR2 YNNKEL (reference sequence). V shed 7 bases and J shed 7 bases, with 10 bases lying between them. The CDR3 is 11 residues long. CDR3 DNA: TGTGCCAGCACCACTGAGGGTGAAGCTTTCTTT. It codes for CASTTEGEAFF. The full variable domain, completed using reference TRBV3-1 and TRBJ1-1, is DTAVSQTPKYLVTQMGNDKSIKCEQNLGHDTMYWYKQDSKKFLKIMFSYNNKELIINETVPNRFSPKSPDKAHLNLHINSLELGDSAVYFCASTTEGEAFFGQGTRLTVV.

This clonotype has a handful of counts. The chain recombines TRBV2 with TRBJ1-5; maybe TRBD1 (6 bases). This CDR3 is built from 16 residues. V lost 6 bases to trimming and J lost 0 bases, with 15 bases between them. CDR1 is SNHLY, CDR2 FYNNEI, per germline. CDR3 loop: CASRDLTGYSNQPQHF. The CDR3 DNA is TGTGCCAGCAGGGATCTTACAGGGTATAGCAATCAGCCCCAGCATTTT.

To note about this clonotype: One junction end disagrees with the germline gene, perhaps due to a read error. The chain uses TRBV19 and TRBJ1-1, with D perhaps matching TRBD1 (6 bases). The CDR3 contains 14 residues. CDR1 is LNHDA and CDR2 is SQIVND in the germline V gene (reference sequence). CDR3 amino acids: CVSSTNRVLTEAFF. The CDR3 nucleotides read TGTGTCAGTAGTACAAACAGGGTTCTTACTGAAGCTTTCTTT. Supplemented by reference TRBV19 and TRBJ1-1, the full variable domain reads DGGITQSPKYLFRKEGQNVTLSCEQNLNHDAMYWYRQDPGQGLRLIYYSQIVNDFQKGDIAEGYSVSREKKESFPLTVTSAQKNPTAFYLCVSSTNRVLTEAFFGQGTRLTVV.

J is TRBJ1-2 and V is TRBV19; D might be TRBD1 (5 bases). Trimming removed 7 bases from V and 5 bases from J, with 11 bases in between. The CDR3 is 12 amino acids. Germline CDR1 is LNHDA and CDR2 is SQIVND (reference sequence). The CDR3: CASTGGAYGYTF. CDR3 DNA sequence: TGTGCCAGTACAGGAGGGGCTTATGGCTACACCTTC.

The rearrangement links TRBV10-3 to TRBJ1-2; 9 bases are shared with TRBD1. The V segment lost 3 bases and the J segment 7 bases; nucleotides outside the gene matches: 6. The CDR3 contains 14 residues. Germline V gene data show CDR1 as ENHRY and CDR2 as SYGVKD. The CDR3 DNA reads as TGTGCCATCAGTGACCGGGACAGGGATGCTGGCTACACCTTC. This translates into CAISDRDRDAGYTF.

This clonotype turned up a few times. The gene calls are TRBV6-1 and TRBJ1-6; the D gene is possibly TRBD1 (5 bases). The CDR3 covers 14 residues. CDR1 is MNHNS and CDR2 is SASEGT in the germline V gene. V was trimmed by 8 bases and J by 7 bases, leaving 15 bases between them. In nucleotides, the CDR3 is TGTGCCAGCGCTTTAAGTGGGACCAATTCACCCCTCCACTTT. Encoded protein: CASALSGTNSPLHF.

The V call is TRBV2, the J call TRBJ2-5; D is perhaps TRBD1 or TRBD2 (5 bases each). Germline V gene lookup returns CDR1 SNHLY and CDR2 FYNNEI. This CDR3 region has 14 residues. V was shortened by 7 bases and J by 4 bases, with 16 bases between the two germline ends. The CDR3 DNA is TGTGCCAGCACGCGATTGGGGGTCGGAGAGACCCAGTACTTC. It specifies CASTRLGVGETQYF.

This clonotype was seen a handful of times. This sequence joins TRBV7-8 and TRBJ1-1, with 9 nucleotides matching TRBD1. This CDR3 contains 13 residues. V trimming: 5 bases; J trimming: 11 bases; junction bases outside the gene matches: 9. From germline, CDR1 is SGHVS and CDR2 FQNEAQ. CDR3: CASSTQQGARAFF. CDR3 sequence (DNA): TGTGCCAGCAGCACTCAACAGGGGGCTAGGGCTTTCTTT.

This rearrangement joins TRBV20-1 to TRBJ1-4; TRBD1 aligns across 9 bases. This CDR3 contains 14 residues. V lost 5 bases to trimming and J lost 6 bases; unmatched junction nucleotides: 7. Germline V gene sequence: CDR1 DFQATT, CDR2 SNEGSKA (reference sequence). The CDR3, as DNA: TGCAGTGCTTTACTGGGGACAGGGTATGAAAAACTGTTTTTT. It specifies CSALLGTGYEKLFF.

This clonotype was seen a few times. The CDR3 is CSARVADRGLNYGYTF. The CDR3 region has the DNA TGCAGTGCTAGAGTCGCGGACAGGGGGCTAAACTATGGCTACACCTTC. The genes are TRBV20-1 and TRBJ1-2, with 11 bases that match TRBD1. This CDR3 has 16 residues. V shed 1 base, J shed 2 bases, and the junction held 6 bases outside the gene matches. The germline V gene encodes CDR1 DFQATT and CDR2 SNEGSKA (reference sequence).

This chain uses TRBV5-4 with TRBJ2-4; D tentatively fits TRBD1 or TRBD2 (5 bases each). Germline V gene data show CDR1 as SGHNT and CDR2 as YYREEE (reference sequence). Trimming stripped 1 base from V and 0 bases from J, with 26 bases between. The CDR3 covers 21 residues. Here the CDR3 DNA reads TGTGCCAGCAGCTTGAATATGTTACCAGGGTCGCGGACTCTAGCCAAAAACATTCAGTACTTC. Its protein is CASSLNMLPGSRTLAKNIQYF.

A few counts support this clonotype. This chain uses TRBV5-1 with TRBJ2-1; D call uncertain. The length of the CDR3 is 12 residues. The germline V gene has CDR1 SGHRS and CDR2 YFSETQ. The V end was cut by 1 base, the J end by 4 bases, with 3 bases between. The CDR3 sequence: CASSLNYNEQFF. CDR3 DNA sequence: TGCGCCAGCAGCTTGAATTACAATGAGCAGTTCTTC.

This rearrangement joins TRBV28 to TRBJ2-7; 7 bases fit TRBD2. The ends lost 5 bases at V and 2 bases at J; junction bases unmatched: 15. The CDR3 extends over 17 amino acids. Germline V gene data show CDR1 as MDHEN and CDR2 as SYDVKM. CDR3 amino acids: CASSPYMGGTGAYEQYF. The CDR3 nucleotides read TGTGCCAGCAGTCCCTATATGGGGGGGACTGGAGCCTACGAGCAGTACTTC.

The chain is built from TRBV11-2 and TRBJ1-3; D unresolved. Germline-derived CDR1 and CDR2 are SGHAT and FQNNGV. The length of the CDR3 is 12 residues. V was pared by 3 bases and J by 3 bases, with 3 bases between. The CDR3 coding sequence is TGTGCCAGCAGCTTGGTTGGAAACACCATATATTTT. Encoded protein: CASSLVGNTIYF.

V gene TRBV7-2 combines with J gene TRBJ2-3; 7 bases are a match to TRBD2. The CDR3 covers 14 residues. V shed 9 bases and J 1 base; nucleotides not matched to a gene: 7. From germline, CDR1 is SGHTA and CDR2 FQGNSA. The CDR3 DNA reads as TGTGCCAGTGTTCTAGCGGCCGGCACAGATACGCAGTATTTT. As protein: CASVLAAGTDTQYF.

The chain is built from TRBV5-4 and TRBJ2-5; D ambiguous. V was pared by 1 base and J by 4 bases, with 8 bases between. CDR1 and CDR2 (germline): SGHNT, YYREEE (reference sequence). CDR3 size: 13 residues. The CDR3 region has the DNA TGTGCCAGCAGCTTGTCTAGAGGAGAGACCCAGTACTTC. Translation gives CASSLSRGETQYF.

The chain uses TRBV20-1 and TRBJ2-7; 9 bases map to TRBD1. CDR1 is DFQATT and CDR2 is SNEGSKA in the germline V gene (reference sequence). With 2 bases clipped from V and 6 bases from J, the junction kept 2 bases outside the gene matches. The CDR3 sequence is 12 residues long. CDR3 region: CSARPTGGEQYF. The CDR3, as DNA: TGCAGTGCTAGACCGACAGGGGGCGAGCAGTACTTC.